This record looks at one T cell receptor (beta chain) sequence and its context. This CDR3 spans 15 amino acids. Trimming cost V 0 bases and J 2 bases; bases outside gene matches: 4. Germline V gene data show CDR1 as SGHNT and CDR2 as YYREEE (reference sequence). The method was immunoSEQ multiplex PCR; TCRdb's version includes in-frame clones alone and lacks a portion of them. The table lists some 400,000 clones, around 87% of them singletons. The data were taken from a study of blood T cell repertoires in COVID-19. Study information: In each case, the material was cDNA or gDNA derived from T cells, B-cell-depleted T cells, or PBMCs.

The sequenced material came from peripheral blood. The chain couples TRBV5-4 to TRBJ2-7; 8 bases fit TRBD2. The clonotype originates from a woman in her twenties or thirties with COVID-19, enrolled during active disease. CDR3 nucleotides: TGTGCCAGCAGCTTGGAGCTAGCGGGCGCCTACGAGCAGTACTTC. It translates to CASSLELAGAYEQYF.